This T cell receptor beta chain comes out of a study of early T cells in non-severe SARS-CoV-2 infection (dated by TCRdb to about 2021). Regarding the research as a whole: TCR sequencing used bulk RNA from unsorted whole blood, so alpha and beta chains could not be paired. Study-wide conclusions, independent of this receptor: VDJdb matching was skewed toward anti-spike CD8 responses and likely underestimated virus-specific expansions, missing private and CD4 specificities.

As regards this clonotype: Its antigen remains unidentified. No much larger clonotype is one base removed from it; base qualities were not supplied.

A case-control design nested within a healthcare worker cohort in London, UK, was used, with weekly nasopharyngeal swab PCR tests and blood sampling performed. Healthcare workers were recruited during the week of the UK lockdown, between 23 and 31 March 2020, and followed weekly for up to roughly 15 weeks. Library preparation employed 5' RACE. The sequencing machine was a NextSeq 500. In the TCR library protocol, unique molecular identifiers were attached to individual cDNA molecules to correct for PCR bias and sequencing error. Sequencing covered both TCR alpha and beta chains, and within each sample the abundances of alpha and beta sequences were tightly co-correlated. The authors' pipeline ran thus. V gene, J gene and CDR3 annotation of TCR sequences was performed with Decombinator V4. TCRs were defined as expanded if a significant change between any two time points was detected under a Poisson model with p below 0.0001. Abundances of TCRs were expressed as counts per million after normalisation to the total number of TCRs sequenced in each sample. VDJdb, accessed 1 November 2021, was searched for CMV, EBV and SARS-CoV-2 annotated TCRs, with TCRs annotated for multiple antigens excluded. The raw public reads went through TCRdb reprocessing: fastp at Q25, MiXCR clone calling, in-frame beta chains kept. Rows with a matching CDR3 protein are joined into one entry that keeps the most common DNA and genes. TCRdb, not the authors, supplied the V and J calls. The sample has 75,000 to 90,000 distinct CDR3 sequences on record, 9.5% to 15% of them singletons. The ten largest clones represent 1.1% of the sample.

The TCR originated in an adult who was a healthcare worker with PCR-confirmed SARS-CoV-2 infection or an uninfected control (not recorded which). The specimen was whole blood.

The DNA sequence follows: TGTGCCAGCAGCCGGGGCCTAGCCTACGAGCAGTACTTC. Translated, this is CASSRGLAYEQYF. The receptor chain draws on TRBV7-2 and TRBJ2-7; the D gene assignment is perhaps TRBD1 or TRBD2, with each matching 5 bases. CDR1 is given as SGHTA and CDR2 as FQGNSA, both from the germline V gene. The junction shows trimming of 5 bases on V and 2 bases on J, plus 10 bases between the germline ends. From the cysteine through the phenylalanine, the CDR3 covers 13 amino acids. This entry keeps only the CDR3 DNA: 39 bases, framed from base 1.